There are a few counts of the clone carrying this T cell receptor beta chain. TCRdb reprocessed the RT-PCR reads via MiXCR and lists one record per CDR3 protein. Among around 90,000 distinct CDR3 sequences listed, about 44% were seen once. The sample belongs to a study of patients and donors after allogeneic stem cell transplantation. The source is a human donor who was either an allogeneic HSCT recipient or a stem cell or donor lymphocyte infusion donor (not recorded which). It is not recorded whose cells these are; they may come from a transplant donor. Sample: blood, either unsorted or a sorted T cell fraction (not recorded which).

The CDR3 loop is CASSLLGAEGTEAFF. The CDR3, as DNA: TGTGCCAGCAGTTTACTCGGGGCCGAGGGGACTGAAGCTTTCTTT. This rearrangement joins TRBV12-3 or TRBV12-4 to TRBJ1-1; the D gene is possibly TRBD1 (5 bases). The CDR3 extends over 15 amino acids. Trimming took off 2 bases at V and 5 bases at J, with 15 bases between the two ends.